The 18 T cell receptor beta chains in this list originate from one sample, sequenced in a study of cytomegalovirus exposure and HLA in healthy donors. PCR was performed using 60 Vbeta and 13 Jbeta primers. Assay used: immunoSEQ multiplex PCR; TCRdb lists only in-frame clones, some missing. In the table there are about 170,000 clones, around 84% of which are singletons. The sample consisted of PBMCs. Receptors were obtained from a man aged 30 to 45 in good health and CMV-seropositive.

The rearrangement uses TRBV9 and TRBJ1-2; D is perhaps TRBD1 (5 bases). Trimming removed 0 bases from V and 2 bases from J, with 11 bases in between. Germline V gene sequence: CDR1 SGDLS, CDR2 YYNGEE. The CDR3 has 15 residues. DNA of the CDR3: TGTGCCAGCAGCGTAGGTCAGGGCCCCAACTATGGCTACACCTTC. Its protein product is CASSVGQGPNYGYTF.

The chain couples TRBV2 to TRBJ1-2, with 7 bases fitting TRBD1. J lost 4 bases, V lost 3 bases, and 5 bases had no gene match. Germline CDR1 reads SNHLY; CDR2 reads FYNNEI. This CDR3 region has 14 residues. DNA for the CDR3: TGTGCCAGCAGTGATATCGACAGGGTCTATGGCTACACCTTC. This sequence encodes CASSDIDRVYGYTF.

V gene TRBV12-5 combines with J gene TRBJ2-7, with D perhaps TRBD2 (5 bases). The V end was cut by 2 bases, the J end by 0 bases, with 14 bases between. The CDR3 loop spans 16 amino acids. Germline values: CDR1 LGHNT, CDR2 FRNRAP. The CDR3 coding sequence is TGTGCTAGTGGTTTGTGGGTTCGAGGGAGCTCCTACGAGCAGTACTTC. This gives the protein CASGLWVRGSSYEQYF. The whole variable domain, remainder taken from reference TRBV12-5 and TRBJ2-7, is DARVTQTPRHKVTEMGQEVTMRCQPILGHNTVFWYRQTMMQGLELLAYFRNRAPLDDSGMPKDRFSAEMPDATLATLKIQPSEPRDSAVYFCASGLWVRGSSYEQYFGPGTRLTVT.

The CDR3 is CASSSDRGEKLFF. In DNA, the CDR3 is TGTGCCAGCAGCTCCGACAGGGGAGAAAAACTGTTTTTT. J is TRBJ1-4 and V is TRBV13; 8 bases line up with TRBD1. Germline assignment: CDR1 PRHDT and CDR2 FYEKMQ (reference sequence). After removal of 4 bases from V and 8 bases from J, the junction contained 3 bases not matched to a gene. CDR3 length: 13 amino acids.

V and J are TRBV5-5 and TRBJ2-7, with 7 bases identical to TRBD2. Per germline, CDR1 SGHKS and CDR2 YYEKEE (reference sequence). CDR3 length equals 16 residues. Trimming took 5 bases from V and 0 from J; bases not matched to a gene: 11. The CDR3 sequence is CASRLHAGESSYEQYF. The CDR3 nucleotides are TGTGCCAGCAGGCTTCATGCGGGGGAAAGCTCCTACGAGCAGTACTTC.

This clone was seen only once. This chain links TRBV19 with TRBJ1-5, with TRBD1 matching over 8 bases. The CDR3 consists of 14 residues. Trimming took 6 bases from V and 7 from J; bases not matched to a gene: 8. Germline V gene data show CDR1 as LNHDA and CDR2 as SQIVND (reference sequence). CDR3 sequence reads: CASRPTGTGQPQHF. The CDR3 region has the DNA TGTGCCAGTAGACCAACAGGGACAGGACAGCCCCAGCATTTT.

The rearrangement uses TRBV6-6 and TRBJ1-2; 7 bases align to TRBD1. The CDR3 totals 14 residues. Germline V gene sequence: CDR1 MNHNY, CDR2 SVGAGI (reference sequence). V trimming: 2 bases; J trimming: 2 bases; junction bases outside the gene matches: 2. The CDR3 coding sequence is TGTGCCAGCAGTTACGTGACAGGGAACTATGGCTACACCTTC. The encoded protein is CASSYVTGNYGYTF.

This clone was seen more than once but under ten times. J is TRBJ1-5 and V is TRBV27; D possibly corresponds to TRBD1 (5 bases). Germline V gene lookup returns CDR1 MNHEY and CDR2 SMNVEV (reference sequence). V was clipped by 5 bases and J by 7 bases, with 12 bases between them. The CDR3 extends over 13 amino acids. CDR3 in amino acids: CASSASRTQPQHF. The CDR3, as DNA: TGTGCCAGCAGTGCCAGCCGGACACAGCCCCAGCATTTT.

This chain connects TRBV11-1 to TRBJ1-3, with a weak D call TRBD1 (5 bases). Germline V gene lookup returns CDR1 SGHAT and CDR2 FQDESV (reference sequence). The V and J ends lost 3 bases and 0 bases respectively, with 6 bases between them. The CDR3 runs 14 residues. The CDR3 reads CASSLDNSGNTIYF. DNA of the CDR3: TGTGCCAGCAGCTTGGACAACTCTGGAAACACCATATATTTT.

The chain links TRBV2 to TRBJ1-1, with 8 bases matching TRBD1. V was pared by 1 base and J by 0 bases, with 1 base of the junction left unmatched. CDR1 and CDR2 (germline): SNHLY, FYNNEI. CDR3 length: 15 residues. The CDR3 loop reads CASSEGQGMNTEAFF. The DNA for the CDR3 is TGTGCCAGCAGTGAAGGACAGGGGATGAACACTGAAGCTTTCTTT.

The chain combines TRBV6-1 with TRBJ1-1, with D perhaps TRBD1 (5 bases). The CDR3 has 13 amino acids. Looked up from germline, CDR1 is MNHNS and CDR2 is SASEGT. V lost 1 base and J 8 bases, leaving 11 bases between the germline ends. The CDR3 nucleotides are TGTGCCAGCAGTGAAGGGGCAGGGTGGGAAGCTTTCTTT. It yields the protein CASSEGAGWEAFF.

The J gene is TRBJ2-3, the V gene TRBV27, with a tentative D call TRBD2 (6 bases). The germline V gene encodes CDR1 MNHEY and CDR2 SMNVEV (reference sequence). V was clipped by 5 bases and J by 0 bases, with 9 bases between them. The CDR3 runs 14 residues. The CDR3 DNA reads TGTGCCAGCAGTGGGCGGGGCAGCACAGATACGCAGTATTTT. Encoded protein: CASSGRGSTDTQYF.

The genes are TRBV9 and TRBJ2-3; D gene uncertain. CDR1 SGDLS and CDR2 YYNGEE come from the germline V gene. The V end lost 0 bases, the J end lost 2 bases, and 13 bases lay between the germline ends. CDR3 length: 16 amino acids. The CDR3 loop reads CASSVGSTPVTDTQYF. In DNA form, the CDR3 reads TGTGCCAGCAGCGTAGGGAGTACCCCGGTCACAGATACGCAGTATTTT. The variable domain in full, with the rest retrieved from reference TRBV9 and TRBJ2-3, is DSGVTQTPKHLITATGQRVTLRCSPRSGDLSVYWYQQSLDQGLQFLIQYYNGEERAKGNILERFSAQQFPDLHSELNLSSLELGDSALYFCASSVGSTPVTDTQYFGPGTRLTVL.

The V gene is TRBV6-1, the J gene TRBJ2-1, with a possible D match to TRBD1 (8 bases). Trimming cost V 4 bases and J 6 bases, with 16 bases left between them. Per germline, CDR1 MNHNS and CDR2 SASEGT. The CDR3 spans 15 residues. CDR3 sequence reads: CASSAHRGGPNEQFF. For the CDR3, the DNA is TGTGCCAGCAGTGCACACAGGGGGGGCCCCAATGAGCAGTTCTTC.

This clone came up a few times. J is TRBJ1-5 and V is TRBV4-3; D might be TRBD1 (5 bases). The CDR3 extends over 15 amino acids. Germline V gives CDR1 LGHNA, CDR2 YSLEER. The V gene lost 2 bases and the J gene lost 6 bases, with 14 bases spanning the gap. The CDR3 here is CASSQILGVGQPQHF. CDR3 sequence (DNA): TGCGCCAGCAGCCAAATTCTAGGGGTGGGTCAGCCCCAGCATTTT.

The chain employs TRBV11-3 and TRBJ1-3; D perhaps matches TRBD1 (6 bases). CDR3 size: 15 residues. Looked up from germline, CDR1 is SGHNT and CDR2 is YENEEA. V was shortened by 5 bases and J by 3 bases, with 14 bases between the two germline ends. Here the CDR3 DNA reads TGTGCCAGCAGCCCTAATTCAGGGGTTGGAAACACCATATATTTT. This codes for CASSPNSGVGNTIYF.

The rearrangement joins TRBV11-3 to TRBJ1-1, with D unclear. Germline V gene sequence: CDR1 SGHNT, CDR2 YENEEA. The CDR3 sequence is 12 residues long. The V end was cut by 3 bases, the J end by 7 bases, with 9 bases between. The CDR3 is CASSFTDFEAFF. CDR3 nucleotides: TGTGCCAGCAGCTTTACGGACTTTGAAGCTTTCTTT.

This clone was recorded a few times. V usage is TRBV7-9 and J usage is TRBJ1-1, with 7 bases lining up with TRBD1. CDR3 length: 14 residues. With 5 bases clipped from V and 5 bases from J, the junction kept 8 bases outside the gene matches. The germline CDR1 and CDR2 sequences are SEHNR and FQNEAQ (reference sequence). CDR3: CASSETGSKTEAFF. DNA for the CDR3: TGTGCCAGCAGCGAGACAGGGTCAAAGACTGAAGCTTTCTTT.